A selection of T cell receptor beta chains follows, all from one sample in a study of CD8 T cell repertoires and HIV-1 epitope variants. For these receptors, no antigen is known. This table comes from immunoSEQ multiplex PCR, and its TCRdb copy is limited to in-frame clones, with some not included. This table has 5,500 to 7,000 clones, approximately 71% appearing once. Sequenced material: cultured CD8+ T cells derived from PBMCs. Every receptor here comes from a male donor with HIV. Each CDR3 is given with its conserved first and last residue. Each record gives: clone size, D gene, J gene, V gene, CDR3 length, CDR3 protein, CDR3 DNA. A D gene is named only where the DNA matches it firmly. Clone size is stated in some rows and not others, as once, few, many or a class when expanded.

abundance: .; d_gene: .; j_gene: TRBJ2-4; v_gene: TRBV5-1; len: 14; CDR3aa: CASSLRVAGNIQYF; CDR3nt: TGCGCCAGCAGCTTACGGGTAGCCGGCAACATTCAGTACTTC
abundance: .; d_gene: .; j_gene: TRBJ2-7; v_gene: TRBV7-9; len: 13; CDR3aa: CASSGRSSYEQYF; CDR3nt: TGTGCCAGCAGTGGCAGGAGTTCCTACGAGCAGTACTTC
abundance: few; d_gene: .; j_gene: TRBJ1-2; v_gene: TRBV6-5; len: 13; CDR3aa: CASSLHDRDGYTF; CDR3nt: TGTGCCAGCAGTTTACACGATCGGGATGGCTACACCTTC
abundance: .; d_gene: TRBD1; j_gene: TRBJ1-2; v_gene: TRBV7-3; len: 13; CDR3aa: CASSATGGYGYTF; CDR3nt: TGTGCCAGCAGCGCGACAGGGGGCTATGGCTACACCTTC
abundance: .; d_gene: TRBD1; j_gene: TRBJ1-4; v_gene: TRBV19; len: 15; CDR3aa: CASSTGQGANEKLFF; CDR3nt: TGTGCCAGTAGTACGGGACAGGGGGCTAATGAAAAACTGTTTTTT
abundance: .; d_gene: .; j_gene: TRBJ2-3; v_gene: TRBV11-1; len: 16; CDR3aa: CASSLVPSLTGDTQYF; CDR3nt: TGTGCCAGCAGCTTAGTCCCTAGCCTAACTGGGGATACGCAGTATTTT
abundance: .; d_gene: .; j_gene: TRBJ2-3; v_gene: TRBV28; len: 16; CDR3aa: CASSLTVTGTLDTQYF; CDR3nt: TGTGCCAGCAGTTTAACGGTCACAGGGACTCTAGATACGCAGTATTTT
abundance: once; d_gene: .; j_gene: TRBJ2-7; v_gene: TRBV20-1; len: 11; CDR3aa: CSARGPYEQYF; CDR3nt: TGCAGTGCTAGAGGTCCCTACGAGCAGTACTTC
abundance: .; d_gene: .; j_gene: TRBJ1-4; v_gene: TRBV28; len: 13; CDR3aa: CASSPSGGEKLFF; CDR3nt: TGTGCCAGCAGCCCTTCCGGGGGCGAAAAACTGTTTTTT
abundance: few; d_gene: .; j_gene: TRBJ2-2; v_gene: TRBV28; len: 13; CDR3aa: CASSLTRTGELFF; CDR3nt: TGTGCCAGCAGTTTAACCCGCACCGGGGAGCTGTTTTTT
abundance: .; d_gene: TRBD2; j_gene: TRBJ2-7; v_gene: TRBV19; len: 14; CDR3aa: CASSMGVAGEEQYF; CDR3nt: TGTGCCAGTAGTATGGGGGTAGCGGGAGAAGAGCAGTACTTC
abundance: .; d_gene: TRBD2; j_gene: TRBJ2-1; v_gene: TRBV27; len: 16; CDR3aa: CASRGTSGRIGNEQFF; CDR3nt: TGTGCCAGCAGGGGGACTAGCGGGAGAATCGGCAATGAGCAGTTCTTC
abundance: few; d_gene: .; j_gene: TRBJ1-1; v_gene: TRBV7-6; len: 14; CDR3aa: CASSLEWGLAEAFF; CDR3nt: TGTGCCAGCAGCTTAGAGTGGGGGCTGGCTGAAGCTTTCTTT
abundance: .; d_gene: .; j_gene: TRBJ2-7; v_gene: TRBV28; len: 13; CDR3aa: CASSLTPRNEQYF; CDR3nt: TGTGCCAGCAGTCTTACTCCGAGAAACGAGCAGTACTTC
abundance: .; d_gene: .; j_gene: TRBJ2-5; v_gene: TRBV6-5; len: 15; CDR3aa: CASSSAGIDQETQYF; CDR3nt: TGTGCCAGCAGCTCCGCCGGGATAGATCAAGAGACCCAGTACTTC
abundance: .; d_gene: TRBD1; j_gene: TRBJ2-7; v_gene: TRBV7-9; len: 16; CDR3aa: CASSSHTGGKPYEQYF; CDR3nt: TGTGCCAGCAGCTCCCATACAGGGGGCAAACCCTACGAGCAGTACTTC
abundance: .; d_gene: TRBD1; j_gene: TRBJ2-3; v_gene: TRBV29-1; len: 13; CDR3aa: CSVAGGPTDTQYF; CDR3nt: TGCAGCGTTGCAGGGGGACCCACAGATACGCAGTATTTT
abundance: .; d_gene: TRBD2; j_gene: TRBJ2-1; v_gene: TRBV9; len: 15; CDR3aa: CASSVEGGRRGEQFF; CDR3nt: TGTGCCAGCAGCGTAGAGGGCGGGAGGAGGGGTGAGCAGTTCTTC
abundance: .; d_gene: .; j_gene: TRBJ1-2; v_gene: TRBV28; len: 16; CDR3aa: CASSLDPTDFNYGYTF; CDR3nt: TGTGCCAGCAGTCTGGACCCGACAGATTTTAACTATGGCTACACCTTC
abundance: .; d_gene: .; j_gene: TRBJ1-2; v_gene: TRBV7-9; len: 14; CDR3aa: CASRPGDRDYGYTF; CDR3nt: TGTGCCAGCAGACCCGGAGACAGAGACTATGGCTACACCTTC
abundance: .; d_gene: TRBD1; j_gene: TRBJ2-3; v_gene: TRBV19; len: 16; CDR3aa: CASSIWWDRFTDTQYF; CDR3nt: TGTGCCAGTAGTATTTGGTGGGACAGGTTCACAGATACGCAGTATTTT
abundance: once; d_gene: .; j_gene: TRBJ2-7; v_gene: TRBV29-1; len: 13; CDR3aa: CSVEGTVSYEQYF; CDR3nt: TGCAGCGTTGAGGGGACCGTCTCCTACGAGCAGTACTTC
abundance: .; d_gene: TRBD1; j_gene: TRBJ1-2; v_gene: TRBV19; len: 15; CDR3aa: CASSSRTGVDYGYTF; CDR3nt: TGTGCCAGTAGTAGCCGGACAGGGGTGGACTATGGCTACACCTTC
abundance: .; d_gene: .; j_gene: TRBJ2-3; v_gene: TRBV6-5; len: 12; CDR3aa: CASSGDTDTQYF; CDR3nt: TGTGCCAGCTCCGGGGACACAGATACGCAGTATTTT
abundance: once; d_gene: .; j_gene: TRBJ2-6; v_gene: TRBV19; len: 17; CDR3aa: CASTQALISSGANVLTF; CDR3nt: TGTGCCAGTACCCAAGCGCTAATATCCTCTGGGGCCAACGTCCTGACTTTC
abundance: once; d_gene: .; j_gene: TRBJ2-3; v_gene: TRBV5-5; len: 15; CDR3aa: CASSLTGRAVDTQYF; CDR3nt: TGTGCCAGCAGCTTGACAGGCCGCGCGGTAGATACGCAGTATTTT
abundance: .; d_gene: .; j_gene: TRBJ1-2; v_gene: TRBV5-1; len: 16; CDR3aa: CASSLNPPGHFYGYTF; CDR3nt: TGCGCCAGCAGCTTAAATCCACCGGGACACTTCTATGGCTACACCTTC
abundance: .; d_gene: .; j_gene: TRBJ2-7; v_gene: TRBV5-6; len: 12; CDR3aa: CASSGDSYEQYF; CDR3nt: TGTGCCAGCAGCGGGGACTCCTACGAGCAGTACTTC
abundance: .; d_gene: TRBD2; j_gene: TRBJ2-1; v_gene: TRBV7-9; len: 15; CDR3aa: CASSPGLGQGNEQFF; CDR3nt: TGTGCCAGCAGCCCTGGACTAGGGCAGGGTAATGAGCAGTTCTTC
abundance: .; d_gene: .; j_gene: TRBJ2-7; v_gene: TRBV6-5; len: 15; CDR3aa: CASSYTQQGSSEQYF; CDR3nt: TGTGCCAGCAGTTACACGCAACAGGGAAGTAGCGAGCAGTACTTC
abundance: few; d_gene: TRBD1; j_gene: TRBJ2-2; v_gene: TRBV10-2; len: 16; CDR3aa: CASRPGQGIYPGELFF; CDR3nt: TGCGCCAGCAGACCGGGACAGGGGATATATCCCGGGGAGCTGTTTTTT
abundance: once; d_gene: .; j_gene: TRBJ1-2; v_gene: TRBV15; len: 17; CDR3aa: CATSRDRRETQVYGYTF; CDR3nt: TGTGCCACCAGCAGAGATCGGAGAGAGACCCAGGTCTATGGCTACACCTTC
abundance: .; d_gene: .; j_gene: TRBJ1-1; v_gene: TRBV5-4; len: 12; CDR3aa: CASSQVNTEAFF; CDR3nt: TGTGCCAGCAGCCAAGTGAACACTGAAGCTTTCTTT
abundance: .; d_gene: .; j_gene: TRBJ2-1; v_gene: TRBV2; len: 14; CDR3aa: CATLEGPQKNEQFF; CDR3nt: TGTGCCACCCTCGAGGGCCCCCAAAAGAATGAGCAGTTCTTC
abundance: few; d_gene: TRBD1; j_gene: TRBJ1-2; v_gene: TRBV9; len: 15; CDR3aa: CASSLIQGVGYGYTF; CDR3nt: TGTGCCAGCAGCCTGATACAGGGGGTCGGCTATGGCTACACCTTC
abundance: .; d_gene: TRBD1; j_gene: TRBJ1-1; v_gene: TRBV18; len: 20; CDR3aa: CASSPVFRDRGHSMNTEAFF; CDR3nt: TGTGCCAGCTCACCCGTATTCCGCGACAGGGGGCATTCGATGAACACTGAAGCTTTCTTT
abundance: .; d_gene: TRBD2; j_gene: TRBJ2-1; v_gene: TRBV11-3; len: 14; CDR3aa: CASSLGAGAHEQFF; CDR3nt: TGTGCCAGCAGCTTAGGAGCGGGGGCCCATGAGCAGTTCTTC
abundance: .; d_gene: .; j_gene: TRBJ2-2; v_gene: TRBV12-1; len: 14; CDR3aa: CASSFERPTGELFF; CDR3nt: TGTGCCAGCAGCTTTGAACGACCTACCGGGGAGCTGTTTTTT
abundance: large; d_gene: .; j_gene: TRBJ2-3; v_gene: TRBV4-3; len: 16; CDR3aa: CASSQDRPSRADTQYF; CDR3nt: TGCGCCAGCAGCCAAGACCGGCCCAGTAGGGCGGATACGCAGTATTTT
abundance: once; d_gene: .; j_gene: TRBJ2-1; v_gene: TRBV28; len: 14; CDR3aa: CASRAGGAINEQFF; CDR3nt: TGTGCCAGCAGGGCCGGCGGGGCTATAAATGAGCAGTTCTTC
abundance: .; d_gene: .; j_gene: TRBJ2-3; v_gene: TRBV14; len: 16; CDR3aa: CASSLHRLGGTDTQYF; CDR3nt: TGTGCCAGCAGCCTACATCGTCTGGGGGGCACAGATACGCAGTATTTT